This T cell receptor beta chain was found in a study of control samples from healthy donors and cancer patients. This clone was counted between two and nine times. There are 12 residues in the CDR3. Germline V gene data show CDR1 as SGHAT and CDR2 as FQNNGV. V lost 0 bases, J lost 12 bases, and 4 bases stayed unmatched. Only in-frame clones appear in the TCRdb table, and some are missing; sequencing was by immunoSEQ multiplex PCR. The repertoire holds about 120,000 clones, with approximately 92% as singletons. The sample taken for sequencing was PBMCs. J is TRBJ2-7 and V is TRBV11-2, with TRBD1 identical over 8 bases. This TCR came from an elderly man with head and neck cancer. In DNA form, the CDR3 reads TGTGCCAGCAGCTTAGAACAGGGGGGTCGGTACTTC. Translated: CASSLEQGGRYF.